The 24 T cell receptor beta chains in this list originate from one sample, sequenced in a study of human T cells and chemical hapten exposure. TCRdb re-called the RACE reads with MiXCR, one entry per CDR3 protein. The sample gives around 100,000 distinct CDR3 sequences, 9.5% to 11% of which show up once; roughly 3.3% is in the top ten. Time point denoted: patch test 1, 2 weeks after DPC sensitization. As for treatment: therapeutic diphenylcyclopropenone sensitization with weekly scalp DPC. The sample in question was whole blood, obtained in connection with sensitization to the hapten diphenylcyclopropenone (DPC). The origin of the receptors is a woman between 40 and 50 years old with alopecia areata. Some clones in this sample may be carry-over from other donors' samples.

By share of the sample, this clonotype is medium-sized. This chain links TRBV18 with TRBJ2-2, with TRBD2 matching 9 bases. CDR1 and CDR2 (germline): KGHSH, LQKENI. The V segment lost 0 bases and the J segment 7 bases; nucleotides outside the gene matches: 6. CDR3 length: 16 amino acids. CDR3 loop: CASSPPISGSGGELFF. The DNA of the CDR3 is TGTGCCAGCTCACCACCTATTAGCGGGAGTGGCGGGGAGCTGTTTTTT.

Only a few counts were recorded for this clonotype. The V gene is TRBV20-1, the J gene TRBJ1-1, with D maybe TRBD1 (5 bases). This CDR3 region has 17 residues. The V end was cut by 2 bases, the J end by 0 bases, with 19 bases between. Germline assignment: CDR1 DFQATT and CDR2 SNEGSKA (reference sequence). CDR3 sequence: CSARTWGSSYMNTEAFF. Here the CDR3 DNA reads TGCAGTGCTAGAACTTGGGGGTCATCTTACATGAACACTGAAGCTTTCTTT.

This clonotype was observed many times. The chain combines TRBV10-3 with TRBJ2-2; possible D gene TRBD2, 6 bases. Germline lookup yields CDR1 ENHRY and CDR2 SYGVKD. The CDR3 spans 15 residues. V was pared by 1 base and J by 2 bases, with 8 bases between. CDR3 nucleotide sequence: TGTGCCATCAGTGAGTTTAGCGGAAACACCGGGGAGCTGTTTTTT. It codes for CAISEFSGNTGELFF.

This clonotype was recorded at least ten times. The chain recombines TRBV6-4 with TRBJ2-2; maybe TRBD1 (6 bases). CDR3 size: 14 residues. V was trimmed by 4 bases and J by 5 bases, leaving 11 bases between them. Germline CDR1 MRHNA, CDR2 SNTAGT. CDR3: CASSGDRQTGELFF. CDR3 DNA sequence: TGTGCCAGCAGTGGAGACAGGCAAACCGGGGAGCTGTTTTTT.

V is TRBV29-1 and J is TRBJ2-1; 7 bases map to TRBD1. CDR1 SQVTM and CDR2 ANQGSEA come from the germline V gene. J gave up 7 bases and V 7 bases, and 7 bases lay outside the gene matches. The CDR3 spans 12 residues. This CDR3 reads CSARQGGNEQFF. CDR3 DNA: TGCAGCGCTCGACAGGGTGGGAATGAGCAGTTCTTC.

This clonotype turned up a few times. This chain uses TRBV7-7 with TRBJ2-1, with 9 bases identical to TRBD2. Germline loops: CDR1 SSHAT, CDR2 FNYEAQ (reference sequence). The CDR3 contains 16 residues. The junction had 3 bases not matched to a gene; V was cut back by 1 base and J by 2 bases. For the CDR3, the DNA is TGTGCCAGCAGCTTAGAGGCTAGCGGGGCCTACAATGAGCAGTTCTTC. Translated, it gives CASSLEASGAYNEQFF.

This clonotype was found many times. This chain's CDR3 is CASSARGTGELFF. As DNA, the CDR3 is TGTGCCAGCAGCGCCCGTGGCACCGGGGAGCTGTTTTTT. The chain has TRBV7-2 and TRBJ2-2; no definite D call. Trimming cost V 5 bases and J 4 bases, with 8 bases left between them. The CDR3 runs to 13 residues. Germline CDR1 reads SGHTA; CDR2 reads FQGNSA.

The genes are TRBV7-3 and TRBJ1-1; D gene unclear. Trimming removed 5 bases at V and 0 bases at J, with 13 bases between. This CDR3 is 15 amino acids long. Germline V CDR1 and CDR2: SGHTA, FQGTGA. The CDR3 region has the DNA TGTGCCAGCAGCCAATCAGCGAACATGAACACTGAAGCTTTCTTT. This sequence encodes CASSQSANMNTEAFF.

This clonotype was observed a few times. A read error may account for a junction end that differs from germline. This chain connects TRBV6-2 or TRBV6-3 to TRBJ1-6, with D hard to call. CDR1 and CDR2 (germline): MNHEY, SVGEGT. CDR3 size: 15 residues. The CDR3 DNA sequence: TGTGCCAGCAGTGAACGGAGCTCCTATAATTCACCCCTCCATTTT. As protein: CASSERSSYNSPLHF.

The CDR3 sequence is CASSQNLYNSPLHF. The CDR3 DNA reads TGTGCCAGCAGCCAAAATCTCTATAATTCACCCCTCCACTTT. J is TRBJ1-6 and V is TRBV5-6; D is unclear. Per germline, CDR1 SGHDT and CDR2 YYEEEE. The ends were cut back, 4 bases at V and 3 bases at J, with 8 bases in the middle. The CDR3 sequence is 14 residues long.

This clonotype showed up many times. The rearrangement uses TRBV4-3 and TRBJ2-2; TRBD2 aligns across 8 bases. V lost 0 bases, J lost 5 bases, and 5 bases stayed unmatched. The CDR3 extends over 16 amino acids. Germline CDR1 is LGHNA and CDR2 is YSLEER. This CDR3 reads CASSQESPGGTGELFF. As DNA, the CDR3 is TGCGCCAGCAGCCAAGAAAGTCCGGGGGGGACCGGGGAGCTGTTTTTT.

V and J are TRBV20-1 and TRBJ2-3, with 10 positions matching TRBD2. CDR1 is DFQATT and CDR2 is SNEGSKA in the germline V gene (reference sequence). Trimming removed 5 bases from V and 5 bases from J; junction bases left unmatched: 10. CDR3 length equals 15 residues. CDR3 amino acids: CSAPSGTSVGDTQYF. CDR3 DNA: TGCAGTGCTCCCAGCGGGACTAGCGTAGGAGATACGCAGTATTTT.

The chain joins TRBV3-1 to TRBJ2-3, with D possibly TRBD2 on 5 matching bases. The CDR3 is 16 residues long. The V end was cut by 5 bases, the J end by 2 bases, with 17 bases between. CDR1 is LGHDT, CDR2 YNNKEL, per germline (reference sequence). CDR3 DNA sequence: TGTGCCAGCAGCTCCCAACTAGTTCCATCCACAGATACGCAGTATTTT. Translating it yields CASSSQLVPSTDTQYF.

This clonotype was counted between two and nine times. V and J are TRBV12-3 or TRBV12-4 and TRBJ1-5; D ambiguous. The length of the CDR3 is 15 residues. V was cut by 1 base and J by 2 bases, with 9 bases left in between. The CDR3 protein is CASSLVGAGNQPQHF. The CDR3 DNA reads as TGTGCCAGCAGTTTAGTAGGCGCGGGCAATCAGCCCCAGCATTTT.

This clonotype has more than one count but fewer than ten. The chain has TRBV7-2 and TRBJ2-4, with 7 bases lining up with TRBD2. Germline V gene lookup returns CDR1 SGHTA and CDR2 FQGNSA. CDR3 length equals 15 residues. Germline trimming cut 1 base from V and 3 bases from J; bases unmatched to any gene: 3. This CDR3 is CASSLGWGGKNIQYF. DNA of the CDR3: TGTGCCAGCAGCTTAGGATGGGGGGGCAAAAACATTCAGTACTTC.

There are a few counts of this clonotype. The rearrangement links TRBV20-1 to TRBJ2-5; D unresolved. The germline V and J ends were trimmed by 1 base and 5 bases, with 11 bases remaining between them. Germline V gene data show CDR1 as DFQATT and CDR2 as SNEGSKA (reference sequence). The CDR3 extends over 13 amino acids. CDR3 DNA sequence: TGCAGTGCTAGAGTGGGCAGTACCGAGACCCAGTACTTC. Its protein is CSARVGSTETQYF.

A note on this clonotype: A much larger clone is a single base away; this may be a read error. The rearrangement uses TRBV12-3 or TRBV12-4 and TRBJ1-1; no firm D call. Trimming removed 4 bases from V and 0 bases from J, with 3 bases in between. CDR3 size: 12 residues. This chain's CDR3 is CASSSMNTEAFF. CDR3 coding DNA: TGTGCCAGCAGTTCGATGAACACTGAAGCTTTCTTT.

The chain links TRBV30 to TRBJ2-2; D is possibly TRBD1 or TRBD2 (7 bases each). The CDR3 consists of 17 residues. V was shortened by 4 bases and J by 4 bases, with 22 bases between the two germline ends. Germline CDR1 and CDR2: GTSNPN and SVGIG (reference sequence). The CDR3 region is CAWTTWGGQSSTGELFF. DNA of the CDR3: TGTGCCTGGACAACCTGGGGGGGACAGTCCTCCACCGGGGAGCTGTTTTTT.

V gene TRBV7-9 combines with J gene TRBJ1-1; tentative D call: TRBD1 (5 bases). The CDR3 loop spans 15 amino acids. The germline V gene encodes CDR1 SEHNR and CDR2 FQNEAQ (reference sequence). Trimming took off 2 bases at V and 7 bases at J, with 17 bases between the two ends. In nucleotides, the CDR3 is TGTGCCAGCAGCTTATTTGGGACGGGGGAAGGTGAAGCTTTCTTT. Encoded protein: CASSLFGTGEGEAFF.

This clonotype was counted many times. The CDR3 here is CASSQDFTPANTEAFF. In nucleotides, the CDR3 is TGCGCCAGCAGCCAAGATTTCACCCCAGCGAACACTGAAGCTTTCTTT. The chain recombines TRBV4-3 with TRBJ1-1; no definite D call. This CDR3 has 16 amino acids. Germline V gene data show CDR1 as LGHNA and CDR2 as YSLEER. Deletions cut 0 bases from V and 1 base from J, with 12 bases between.

V usage is TRBV6-4 and J usage is TRBJ2-3, with TRBD2 matching over 11 bases. The V and J ends lost 4 bases and 4 bases, in that order; junction bases with no gene match: 7. Germline CDR1 reads MRHNA; CDR2 reads SNTAGT. This CDR3 comprises 16 residues. The CDR3 region is CASSVAGGRPPDTQYF. DNA for the CDR3: TGTGCCAGCAGTGTAGCGGGGGGGCGTCCTCCAGATACGCAGTATTTT.

The table lists this clonotype with a few counts. The rearrangement joins TRBV7-8 to TRBJ2-6; 7 nucleotides line up with TRBD1. The length of the CDR3 is 17 residues. CDR1 and CDR2 (germline): SGHVS, FQNEAQ. V lost 4 bases and J lost 3; bases outside the gene matches: 9. The CDR3 bases are TGTGCCAGCAGCTCTCGTCTGAGGGGGCTTGGGGCCAACGTCCTGACTTTC. Encoded protein: CASSSRLRGLGANVLTF.

The chain carries TRBV20-1 and TRBJ2-1, with D perhaps matching TRBD2 (7 bases). V dropped 6 bases and J dropped 0 bases, with 15 bases sitting between them. CDR3 size: 15 residues. The V gene's germline CDR1 is DFQATT and CDR2 SNEGSKA (reference sequence). This chain's CDR3 is CSADGGGSSYNEQFF. CDR3 in DNA: TGCAGTGCCGACGGGGGCGGGAGCTCCTACAATGAGCAGTTCTTC.

This clonotype rates as medium-sized. The J gene is TRBJ2-7, the V gene TRBV25-1, with 7 nucleotides matching TRBD2. Looked up from germline, CDR1 is MGHDK and CDR2 is SYGVNS. Unmatched junction bases numbered 9, after V lost 4 bases and J lost 6 bases. This CDR3 contains 14 residues. The CDR3 is CASSASSGPGEQYF. As DNA, the CDR3 is TGTGCCAGCAGTGCGTCTAGCGGCCCCGGCGAGCAGTACTTC.